This T cell receptor beta chain was observed in a study of prognosis after radiotherapy for stage I lung cancer (dated by TCRdb to the early 2020s). About the investigation overall: Between early 2018 and early 2019, 15 to 20 stage I NSCLC patients were enrolled in Nanjing, China. This study profiled peripheral blood TCR beta repertoires from stage I NSCLC patients before and after stereotactic body radiotherapy and linked the repertoires to distant failure. Squamous cell carcinoma histology was identified in 7 or 8 patients, and adenocarcinoma histology was identified in twelve patients. The cohort included 10 to 15 men and several women, with a median age of approximately 74 years and a range of about 53 to 84 years. There were roughly 15 patients with newly diagnosed primary stage I lung tumors and 4 or 5 patients with oligometastatic NSCLC after surgical resection of the primary tumor. Distant metastases were developed by four of the 19 patients after SBRT, at a median of around seven months, whereas no significant progression was observed in the other 15 patients. Every patient was regarded as medically inoperable, because of comorbidities in 11 to 13 cases and refusal of surgery in over five cases. The study sequenced approximately 40 blood samples from 20 or so patients, one before and one after SBRT per patient. Image-guided IMRT or VMAT was used to deliver SBRT in 3 to 5 fractions at a biologically effective dose of at least 100 Gy. In every patient, SBRT was given without any concurrent therapy. General conclusions and limits of the study: TRBV and TRBJ usage frequencies reportedly varied with metastasis status, involving two V genes at baseline and several V and two J genes after SBRT. Tumor specificity of expanded TCR clones was not determined. Unique TCR clone counts fell after SBRT (median approximately 10,000 before versus about 7,100 after; Wilcoxon paired P=0.011). Limitations of the study included a small cohort and short follow-up, and the study findings need independent validation. Post-SBRT Shannon entropy and its change from baseline were lower in patients who developed distant metastases; baseline Shannon entropy was not associated with metastases. None of the reported P values were adjusted for multiple comparisons.

This clonotype is deemed medium-sized (0.01 to 0.1%). Which antigen it targets is not known. No base quality values were provided; no much bigger clone lies one nucleotide off. Taken from cysteine to phenylalanine, the CDR3 has 16 residues. The sequence is cut down to CDR3 DNA, 48 bases in frame from base 1. V loses 2 bases of germline sequence and J loses 2 bases, and the interval between the two ends is 15 bases. Taken from the germline V gene (reference sequence), the CDR1 and CDR2 loops are SEHNR and FQNEAQ. Two rounds of multiplex PCR were performed to amplify the TCR beta CDR3 region from genomic DNA. The first PCR round used primers specific to each TRBV and TRBJ gene, with sequences filed in Chinese patent CN105087789A. Universal primers were used in the second round of PCR. The Roche High Pure PCR Template Preparation Kit was used to extract genomic DNA from frozen PBMCs. An Illumina HiSeq 3000 was used to sequence the libraries paired-end with 151 bp reads. On the study's bioinformatics: CutAdapt was used to discard raw reads that did not contain the multiplex PCR primer sequences. High-quality paired reads were merged into contigs with PEAR. By aligning each contig to reference sequences, MiXCR assigned the TRB V, D and J gene segments to that contig. To remove sequencing errors, CDR3 sequences were clustered according to base quality and sequence similarity. Shannon entropy normalized by the natural log of productive TCR sequence number was used as the measure of diversity. Clonality was computed as one minus the ratio of Shannon entropy to the natural log of the number of unique clonotypes. Progression-free survival cut-offs for repertoire metrics were chosen using the Youden index of ROC curves, with analyses run in R 3.5.3. TCRdb passed the public sequencing reads through fastp at Q25 and MiXCR, retaining productive beta sequences. One record per CDR3 amino acid sequence lists the most common genes and DNA. It is TCRdb's table, rather than the study itself, that gives the V and J calls and clone size. For this sample there are around 27,000 distinct CDR3 sequences; roughly 31% appear just once. The ten largest account for around 10% of the sample.

No patient had a history of other malignancies or prior chemotherapy or radiotherapy, and all had node-negative disease on CT and PET/CT. At each of two time points, about 6 milliliters of peripheral venous blood were collected into EDTA tubes. Ficoll-Paque Plus density-gradient centrifugation was used to isolate PBMCs. Samples were stored at -80°C immediately after collection until analysis. Recombination connected TRBV7-9 to TRBJ1-2, with TRBD1 perhaps the D gene, on 6 matching bases. The sequence was obtained from a donor over 45 with non-small cell lung cancer. Material: PBMCs, obtained before or after stereotactic body radiation therapy (not recorded which). The CDR3 in this case is CASSLLPITGNYGYTF. The DNA sequence is TGTGCCAGCAGCTTATTACCGATAACAGGGAACTATGGCTACACCTTC. Joined to the reference TRBV7-9 and TRBJ1-2 proteins, this CDR3 gives the full variable domain: DTGVSQNPRHKITKRGQNVTFRCDPISEHNRLYWYRQTLGQGPEFLTYFQNEAQLEKSRLLSDRFSAERPKGSFSTLEIQRTEQGDSAMYLCASSLLPITGNYGYTFGSGTRLTVV.